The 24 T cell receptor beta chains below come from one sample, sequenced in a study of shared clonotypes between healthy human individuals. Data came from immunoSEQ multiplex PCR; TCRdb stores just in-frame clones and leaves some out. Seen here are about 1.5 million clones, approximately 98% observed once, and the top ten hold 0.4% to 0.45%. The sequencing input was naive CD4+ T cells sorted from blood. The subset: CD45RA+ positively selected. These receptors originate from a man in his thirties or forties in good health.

In DNA, the CDR3 is TGCAGCGTTGAGAGGGAGGACAGGGGAAGTCTCGAGCAGTACTTC. Amino acid sequence: CSVEREDRGSLEQYF. V and J are TRBV29-1 and TRBJ2-7, with 9 bases identical to TRBD1. CDR1 is SQVTM, CDR2 ANQGSEA, per germline. This CDR3 is 15 amino acids long. The J segment lost 6 bases and the V segment lost 3 bases, leaving 12 bases of the junction unmatched.

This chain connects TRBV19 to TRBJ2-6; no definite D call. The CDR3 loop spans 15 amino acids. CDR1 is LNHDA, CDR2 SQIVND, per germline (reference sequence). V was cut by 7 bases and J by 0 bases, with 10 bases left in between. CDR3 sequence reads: CASKKAVSGANVLTF. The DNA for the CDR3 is TGTGCCAGTAAAAAGGCCGTCTCTGGGGCCAACGTCCTGACTTTC.

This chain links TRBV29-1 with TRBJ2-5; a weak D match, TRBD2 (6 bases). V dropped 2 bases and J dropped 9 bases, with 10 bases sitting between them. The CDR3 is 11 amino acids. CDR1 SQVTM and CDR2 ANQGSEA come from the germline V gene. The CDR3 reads CSVEPTGAQYF. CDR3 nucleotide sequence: TGCAGCGTTGAACCTACGGGGGCCCAGTACTTC.

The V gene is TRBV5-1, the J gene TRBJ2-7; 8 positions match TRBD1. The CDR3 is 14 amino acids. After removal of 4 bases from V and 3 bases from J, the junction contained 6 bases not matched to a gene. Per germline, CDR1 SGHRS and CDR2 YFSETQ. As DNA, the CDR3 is TGCGCCAGCAGCCGGACAGGGCTAGACTACGAGCAGTACTTC. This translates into CASSRTGLDYEQYF.

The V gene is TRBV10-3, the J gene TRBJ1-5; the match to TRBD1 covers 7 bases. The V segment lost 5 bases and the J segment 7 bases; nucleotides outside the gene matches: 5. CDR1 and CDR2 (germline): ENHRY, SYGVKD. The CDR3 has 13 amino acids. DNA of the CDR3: TGTGCCATCAGTACAGGGGCAGAGCAGCCCCAGCATTTT. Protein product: CAISTGAEQPQHF.

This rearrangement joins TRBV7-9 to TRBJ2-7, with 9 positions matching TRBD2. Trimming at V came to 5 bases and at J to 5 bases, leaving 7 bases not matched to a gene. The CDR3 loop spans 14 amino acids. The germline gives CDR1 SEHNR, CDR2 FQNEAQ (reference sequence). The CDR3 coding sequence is TGTGCCAGCAGCATTAGCGGGAGTTTCGACGAGCAGTACTTC. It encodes CASSISGSFDEQYF. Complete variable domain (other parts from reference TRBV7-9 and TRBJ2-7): DTGVSQNPRHKITKRGQNVTFRCDPISEHNRLYWYRQTLGQGPEFLTYFQNEAQLEKSRLLSDRFSAERPKGSFSTLEIQRTEQGDSAMYLCASSISGSFDEQYFGPGTRLTVT.

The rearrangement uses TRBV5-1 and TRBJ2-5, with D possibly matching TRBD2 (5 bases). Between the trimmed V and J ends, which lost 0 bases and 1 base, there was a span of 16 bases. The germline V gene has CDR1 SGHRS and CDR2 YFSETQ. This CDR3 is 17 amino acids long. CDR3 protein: CASSLGWTEVVQETQYF. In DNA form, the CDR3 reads TGCGCCAGCAGCTTGGGGTGGACGGAGGTGGTCCAAGAGACCCAGTACTTC.

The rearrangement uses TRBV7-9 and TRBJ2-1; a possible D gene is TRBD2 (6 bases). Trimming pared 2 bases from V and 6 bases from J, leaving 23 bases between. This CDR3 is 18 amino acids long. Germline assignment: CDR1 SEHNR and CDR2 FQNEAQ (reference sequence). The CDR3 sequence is CASSLFEGMGEAGNEQFF. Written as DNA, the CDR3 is TGTGCCAGCAGCTTATTCGAGGGTATGGGGGAGGCGGGCAATGAGCAGTTCTTC.

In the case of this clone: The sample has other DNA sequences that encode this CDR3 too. In DNA form, the CDR3 reads TGCGCCAGCAGCTTCGGCCAGGGGGAAAAACTGTTTTTT. Translating it yields CASSFGQGEKLFF. The chain carries TRBV5-1 and TRBJ1-4; D is perhaps TRBD1 (6 bases). V was pared by 2 bases and J by 8 bases, with 10 bases between. Germline CDR1 and CDR2: SGHRS and YFSETQ. The CDR3 is 13 amino acids.

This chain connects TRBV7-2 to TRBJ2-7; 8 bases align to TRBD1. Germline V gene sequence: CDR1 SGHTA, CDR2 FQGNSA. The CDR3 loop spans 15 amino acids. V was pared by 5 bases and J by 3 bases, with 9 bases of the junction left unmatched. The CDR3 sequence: CASSPRTGQGYEQYF. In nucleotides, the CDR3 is TGTGCCAGCAGCCCAAGGACAGGGCAGGGCTACGAGCAGTACTTC. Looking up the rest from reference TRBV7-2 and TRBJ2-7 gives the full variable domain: GAGVSQSPSNKVTEKGKDVELRCDPISGHTALYWYRQSLGQGLEFLIYFQGNSAPDKSGLPSDRFSAERTGGSVSTLTIQRTQQEDSAVYLCASSPRTGQGYEQYFGPGTRLTVT.

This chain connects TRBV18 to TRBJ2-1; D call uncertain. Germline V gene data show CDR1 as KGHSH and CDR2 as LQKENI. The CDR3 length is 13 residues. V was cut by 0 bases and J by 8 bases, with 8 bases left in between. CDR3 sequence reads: CASSPPSSYEQFF. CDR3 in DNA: TGTGCCAGCTCACCACCGTCCAGCTATGAGCAGTTCTTC.

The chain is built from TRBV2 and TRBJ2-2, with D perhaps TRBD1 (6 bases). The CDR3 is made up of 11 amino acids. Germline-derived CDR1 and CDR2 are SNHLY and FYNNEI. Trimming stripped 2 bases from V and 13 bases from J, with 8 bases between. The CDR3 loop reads CASSETQGLFF. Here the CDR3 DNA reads TGTGCCAGCAGTGAAACACAGGGGCTGTTTTTT.

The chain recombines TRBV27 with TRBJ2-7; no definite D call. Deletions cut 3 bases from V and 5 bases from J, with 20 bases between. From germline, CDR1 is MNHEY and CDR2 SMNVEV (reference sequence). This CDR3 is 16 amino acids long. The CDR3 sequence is CASSFSGGTIPHEQYF. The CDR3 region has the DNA TGTGCCAGCAGTTTTAGTGGCGGAACCATTCCTCACGAGCAGTACTTC.

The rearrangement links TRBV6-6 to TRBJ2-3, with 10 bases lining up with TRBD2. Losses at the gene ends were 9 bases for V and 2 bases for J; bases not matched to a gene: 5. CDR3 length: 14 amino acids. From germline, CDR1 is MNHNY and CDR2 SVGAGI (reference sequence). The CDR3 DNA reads TGTGCCAGTAGGACTAGCGGTACCACAGATACGCAGTATTTT. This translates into CASRTSGTTDTQYF.

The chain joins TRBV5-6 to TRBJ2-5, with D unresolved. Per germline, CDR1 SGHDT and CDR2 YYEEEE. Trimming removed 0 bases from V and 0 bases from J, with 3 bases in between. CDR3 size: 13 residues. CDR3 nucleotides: TGTGCCAGCAGCTTGGGCTACCAAGAGACCCAGTACTTC. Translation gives CASSLGYQETQYF. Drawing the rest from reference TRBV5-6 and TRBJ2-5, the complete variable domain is DAGVTQSPTHLIKTRGQQVTLRCSPKSGHDTVSWYQQALGQGPQFIFQYYEEEERQRGNFPDRFSGHQFPNYSSELNVNALLLGDSALYLCASSLGYQETQYFGPGTRLLVL.

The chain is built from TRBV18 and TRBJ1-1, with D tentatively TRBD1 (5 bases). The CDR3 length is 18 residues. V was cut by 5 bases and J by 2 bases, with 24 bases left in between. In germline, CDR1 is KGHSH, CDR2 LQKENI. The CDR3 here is CASSSNHGGSTFNTEAFF. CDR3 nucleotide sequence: TGTGCCAGCTCATCTAACCACGGGGGGTCGACTTTCAACACTGAAGCTTTCTTT.

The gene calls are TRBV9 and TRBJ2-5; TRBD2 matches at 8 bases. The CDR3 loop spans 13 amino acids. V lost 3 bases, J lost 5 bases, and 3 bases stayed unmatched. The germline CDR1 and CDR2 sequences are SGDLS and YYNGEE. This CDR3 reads CASSGAGDETQYF. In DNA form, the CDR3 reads TGTGCCAGCAGCGGAGCGGGAGATGAGACCCAGTACTTC.

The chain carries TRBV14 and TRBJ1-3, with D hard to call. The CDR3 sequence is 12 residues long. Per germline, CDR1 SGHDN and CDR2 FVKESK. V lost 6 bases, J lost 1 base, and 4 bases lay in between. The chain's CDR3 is CASSFSGNTIYF. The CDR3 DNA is TGTGCCAGCAGTTTTTCTGGAAACACCATATATTTT.

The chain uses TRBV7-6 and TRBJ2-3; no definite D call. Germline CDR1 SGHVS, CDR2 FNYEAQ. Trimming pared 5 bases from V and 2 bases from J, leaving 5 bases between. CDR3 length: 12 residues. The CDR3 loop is CASSQNTDTQYF. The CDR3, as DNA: TGTGCCAGCAGCCAAAACACAGATACGCAGTATTTT. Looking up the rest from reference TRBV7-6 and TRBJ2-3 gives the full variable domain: GAGVSQSPRYKVTKRGQDVALRCDPISGHVSLYWYRQALGQGPEFLTYFNYEAQQDKSGLPNDRFSAERPEGSISTLTIQRTEQRDSAMYRCASSQNTDTQYFGPGTRLTVL.

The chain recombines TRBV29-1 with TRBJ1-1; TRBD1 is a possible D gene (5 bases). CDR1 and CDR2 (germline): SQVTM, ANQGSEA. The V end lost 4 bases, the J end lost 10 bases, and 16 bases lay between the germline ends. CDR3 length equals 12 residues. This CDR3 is CSVAGPGRGAFF. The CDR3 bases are TGCAGCGTTGCCGGACCCGGAAGGGGAGCTTTCTTT.

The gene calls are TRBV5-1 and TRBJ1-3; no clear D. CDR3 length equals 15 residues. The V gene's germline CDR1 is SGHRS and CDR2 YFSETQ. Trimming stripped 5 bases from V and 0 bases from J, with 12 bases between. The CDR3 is CASRLFSTSGNTIYF. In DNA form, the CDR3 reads TGCGCCAGCAGGTTATTTAGCACCTCTGGAAACACCATATATTTT.

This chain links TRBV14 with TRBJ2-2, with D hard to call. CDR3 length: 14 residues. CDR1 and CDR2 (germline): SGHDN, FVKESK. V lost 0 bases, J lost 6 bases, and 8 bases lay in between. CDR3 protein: CASSQDHASGELFF. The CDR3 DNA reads TGTGCCAGCAGCCAAGATCATGCCTCCGGGGAGCTGTTTTTT.

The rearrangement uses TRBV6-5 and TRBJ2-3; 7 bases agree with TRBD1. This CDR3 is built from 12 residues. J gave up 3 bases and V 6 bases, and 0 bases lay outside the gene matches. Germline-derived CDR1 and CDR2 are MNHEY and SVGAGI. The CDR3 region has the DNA TGTGCCAGCAGACAGGGGACAGATACGCAGTATTTT. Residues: CASRQGTDTQYF.

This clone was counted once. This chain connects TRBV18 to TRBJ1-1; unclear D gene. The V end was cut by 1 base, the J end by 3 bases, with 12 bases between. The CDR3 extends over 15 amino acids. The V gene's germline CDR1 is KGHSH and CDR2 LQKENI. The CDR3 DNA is TGTGCCAGCTCACCACTCTCCCCGAGGGACACTGAAGCTTTCTTT. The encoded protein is CASSPLSPRDTEAFF.